These 9 T cell receptor beta chains originate from one sample sequenced in a study of a mutant IDH1 vaccine in newly diagnosed glioma. Assay: immunoSEQ multiplex PCR; the TCRdb copy retains only in-frame clones and omits some. The sample contains tens of thousands of clones, 88% of which appear only once. No antigen is known for these receptors. Stated time point: week 35, safety follow-up. Every vaccination contained 300 ug of the mutant IDH1 20-mer peptide and was paired with topical imiquimod. Sample: PBMCs, taken from a glioma patient whose treatment included an IDH1 peptide vaccine. The origin of the receptors is a woman aged 40 to 50 with glioma.

This sequence joins TRBV4-1 and TRBJ2-3; the match to TRBD2 covers 9 bases. From germline, CDR1 is MGHRA and CDR2 YSYEKL. This CDR3 has 17 amino acids. The junction had 8 bases not matched to a gene; V was cut back by 0 bases and J by 4 bases. CDR3 in amino acids: CASSQEGREGLPDTQYF. The CDR3 DNA reads as TGCGCCAGCAGCCAAGAGGGGCGGGAGGGCCTCCCAGATACGCAGTATTTT.

The J gene is TRBJ2-4, the V gene TRBV5-1; 11 nucleotides line up with TRBD2. CDR1 SGHRS and CDR2 YFSETQ come from the germline V gene. The ends lost 4 bases at V and 7 bases at J; junction bases unmatched: 4. This CDR3 region has 14 residues. The CDR3 DNA reads as TGCGCCAGCAGCCGAACTAGCGGGAGTAACATTCAGTACTTC. Protein sequence: CASSRTSGSNIQYF.

The chain is built from TRBV21-1 and TRBJ1-4; TRBD1 was called by the table and not checked on the DNA. TRBV21-1 is assigned pseudogene status. The CDR3 is 18 amino acids. CDR3 in amino acids: CASIPTKAAGTVSEKLFF. The CDR3 DNA sequence: TGTGCCAGCATCCCGACCAAAGCGGCCGGGACAGTTAGCGAAAAACTGTTTTTT.

The chain carries TRBV30 and TRBJ2-5; the match to TRBD1 covers 7 bases. In germline, CDR1 is GTSNPN, CDR2 SVGIG (reference sequence). J was trimmed by 0 bases and V by 5 bases; bases with no gene match: 0. This CDR3 is 12 amino acids long. CDR3 bases: TGTGCCTGGGGACAGGACCAAGAGACCCAGTACTTC. This sequence encodes CAWGQDQETQYF.

This chain links TRBV20-1 with TRBJ2-1, with unresolved D. Trimming shortened V by 0 bases and J by 4 bases, and 1 base separated the two germline ends. Germline loops: CDR1 DFQATT, CDR2 SNEGSKA (reference sequence). The CDR3 totals 11 residues. CDR3 protein: CSARDYNEQFF. CDR3 coding DNA: TGCAGTGCTAGAGATTACAATGAGCAGTTCTTC.

V usage is TRBV2 and J usage is TRBJ2-7; 8 bases are shared with TRBD1. The CDR3 is 14 residues long. V dropped 8 bases and J dropped 2; count of bases not matched to a gene: 8. CDR1 is SNHLY, CDR2 FYNNEI, per germline. CDR3 sequence (DNA): TGTGCCAGCTTTAGGGACAGGCGTACCTACGAGCAGTACTTC. Translating it yields CASFRDRRTYEQYF.

This chain uses TRBV2 with TRBJ2-7; 10 bases map to TRBD1. Per the germline V gene, CDR1 is SNHLY and CDR2 is FYNNEI. The CDR3 length is 13 residues. V shed 7 bases, J shed 7 bases, and the junction held 7 bases outside the gene matches. The CDR3 DNA reads as TGTGCCAGCACCGGGACAGGGGTAGGGGAGCAGTACTTC. Protein sequence: CASTGTGVGEQYF.

This chain uses TRBV2 with TRBJ2-1; 9 positions agree with TRBD2. This CDR3 spans 12 amino acids. Germline V gene lookup returns CDR1 SNHLY and CDR2 FYNNEI. Trimming took 2 bases from V and 13 from J; bases not matched to a gene: 3. The CDR3 is CASSEIAGAQFF. The CDR3 region has the DNA TGTGCCAGCAGTGAAATAGCGGGGGCACAGTTCTTC.

The V call is TRBV7-2, the J call TRBJ1-6; D is ambiguous. The CDR3 length is 12 residues. The germline V gene has CDR1 SGHTA and CDR2 FQGNSA. V lost 5 bases, J lost 4 bases, and 3 bases lay in between. Here the CDR3 DNA reads TGTGCCAGCAGCCCTTATAATTCACCCCTCCACTTT. Amino acids: CASSPYNSPLHF.